This T cell receptor beta chain stems from a study of T-cell memory formation after mild COVID-19 (dated by TCRdb to the early 2020s). For the study in its entirety: TCR sequence clusters from the two donors were found to be largely donor specific. In a couple of donors, T-cell clones that expanded and contracted after mild COVID-19 were followed by sequencing TCRalpha and TCRbeta repertoires longitudinally. The cohort was made up of two young adult volunteers, one female and one male, who were previously healthy.

Paper-wide results and their limitations: Clones that contracted from day 15 to 85 showed balanced CD4/CD8 phenotypes, whereas a second wave of clones that expanded from day 15 to 37 leaned towards CD4+. Whether the second-wave clones peaking on day 37 were SARS-CoV-2 specific was not confirmed. Contracting CD4+ clones appeared mostly in the CM and EM memory subsets, whereas CD8+ clones were enriched in EMRA. The detection of some responding clones in pre-infection memory suggests that pre-existing cross-reactive memory T cells joined the SARS-CoV-2 response. The study included only a couple of mild cases, and larger cohorts that include severe cases with pre-infection samples were judged to be necessary.

TCRdb records Illumina NovaSeq 6000 as the sequencer. Using 5'RACE with constant-segment primers, TCRalpha and TCRbeta cDNA libraries were constructed, with sample barcodes and unique molecular identifiers added in the process. RNA was extracted from every sample with Trizol reagent. Amplification of the libraries took two PCR steps, and the second step added a second sample barcode plus Illumina TruSeq adapters. The libraries were sequenced on an Illumina NovaSeq using 2 x 150 bp paired-end reads. In the original analysis: Reads were demultiplexed and collapsed into UMI-guided consensus sequences with migec v1.2.7. Using mixcr v2.1.11, the UMI consensuses were aligned to TRA and TRB V and J templates and assembled into clonotypes. Expanded or contracted clonotypes were those called significant by both edgeR and NoisET, with noise models trained on biological replicates. For edgeR calls, the cutoffs were a false discovery rate-adjusted p below 0.01 and a log2 fold-change threshold of 1. As an exploratory analysis of dynamics, PCA with hierarchical clustering was applied to max-normalized trajectories of the 1000 most abundant clonotypes. The CD4 or CD8 phenotype of responding clones was assigned using the separately sequenced CD4+ and CD8+ repertoires. Through fastp at Q25 and MiXCR, TCRdb rebuilt clones from the public reads, retaining in-frame beta chains. Every distinct CDR3 protein forms one entry, paired with its most common genes and DNA. TCRdb assigned the V and J calls; the authors' analysis was not used. The sample has about 430,000 distinct CDR3 sequences on record, approximately 24% of them singletons. The ten largest clones capture roughly 9.7% of the sample.

The CDR3 goes from the cysteine to the phenylalanine over 14 residues. Just the 42-base CDR3 DNA is kept, in frame starting at base 1. V is clipped by 0 bases and J by 2 bases, and the sequence between their germline boundaries is 7 bases long. From the germline V gene (reference sequence), CDR1 is DFQATT and CDR2 is SNEGSKA. Ficoll-Paque density gradient centrifugation was the method used to isolate PBMCs. This clonotype was seen a few times. Its cognate antigen has yet to be identified. The record has no base qualities; no much larger clone is one base away. Specimen: PBMCs or a T cell subset sorted from them (not recorded which). This clonotype originated in an adult woman who had mild COVID-19 (a few samples of this study predate the infection). The sample titles of this study are shuffled in the database, so cell type and time point are left out; the donor was told from shared clones. The chain was built from TRBV20-1 and TRBJ1-4; no D gene is confidently identified. Here the CDR3 is given as CSAREGGTNEKLFF. The DNA sequence is TGCAGTGCTAGAGAGGGAGGCACTAATGAAAAACTGTTTTTT.